The rows below give T cell receptor beta chains drawn from one sample of a study of read filtering for tumor transcriptome and immune sequencing. One entry per CDR3 protein, called by TCRdb with MiXCR from the reads. The sample yields some 38,000 distinct CDR3 sequences, 14% seen once. Sequencing used a population of CD138-negative cells sorted from bone marrow. The receptors here all came from a donor at least 40 years old with multiple myeloma. Both conserved end residues are part of each CDR3. The order of the fields is CDR3 protein, CDR3 DNA, J gene, CDR3 length, clone size, D gene, V gene. The D gene is left open where the match is weak. Clone size is not always given. Where it is, it says once, few, many or a class for expanded clones.

CDR3aa: CASSFDRPDTDTQYF; CDR3nt: TGCGCCAGCAGCTTCGACAGACCCGACACAGATACGCAGTATTTT; j_gene: TRBJ2-3; len: 15; abundance: many; d_gene: NA; v_gene: TRBV5-1
CDR3aa: CASSLLGSTETQYF; CDR3nt: TGTGCCAGCAGCTTACTAGGGAGTACGGAGACCCAGTACTTC; j_gene: TRBJ2-5; len: 14; abundance: few; d_gene: NA; v_gene: TRBV7-9
CDR3aa: CSAWTGSHEQYF; CDR3nt: TGTAGTGCCTGGACAGGCTCCCACGAGCAGTACTTC; j_gene: TRBJ2-7; len: 12; abundance: NA; d_gene: TRBD1; v_gene: TRBV20-1
CDR3aa: CASSSIIQGDTQYF; CDR3nt: TGTGCCAGCAGTTCAATTATCCAGGGAGATACGCAGTATTTT; j_gene: TRBJ2-3; len: 14; abundance: NA; d_gene: NA; v_gene: TRBV12-3/TRBV12-4
CDR3aa: CATSAGGWRNTEAFF; CDR3nt: TGTGCCACGAGCGCGGGCGGGTGGAGGAACACTGAAGCTTTCTTT; j_gene: TRBJ1-1; len: 15; abundance: many; d_gene: NA; v_gene: TRBV12-3/TRBV12-4
CDR3aa: CASSLRTAAQETQYF; CDR3nt: TGTGCCAGCAGCTTGAGGACAGCAGCACAAGAGACCCAGTACTTC; j_gene: TRBJ2-5; len: 15; abundance: many; d_gene: NA; v_gene: TRBV5-4
CDR3aa: CASSQSVLAGGTDTQYF; CDR3nt: TGCGCCAGCAGTCAGTCGGTACTAGCGGGGGGCACAGATACGCAGTATTTT; j_gene: TRBJ2-3; len: 17; abundance: many; d_gene: TRBD2; v_gene: TRBV23-1
CDR3aa: CASSLARDAGELLF; CDR3nt: TGCGCCAGCAGCTTGGCCAGGGACGCCGGGGAGCTGCTTTTT; j_gene: TRBJ2-2; len: 14; abundance: NA; d_gene: NA; v_gene: TRBV5-1
CDR3aa: CASSLVLTDTQYF; CDR3nt: TGTGCCAGCAGCTTGGTGCTCACAGATACGCAGTATTTT; j_gene: TRBJ2-3; len: 13; abundance: many; d_gene: NA; v_gene: TRBV5-6
CDR3aa: CASSLEAGVGGTQYF; CDR3nt: TGCGCCAGCAGCTTGGAGGCGGGAGTAGGAGGGACCCAGTACTTC; j_gene: TRBJ2-5; len: 15; abundance: NA; d_gene: TRBD2; v_gene: TRBV5-1
CDR3aa: CASSPGIGGLAGGTQYF; CDR3nt: TGTGCCAGCAGCCCAGGAATCGGGGGACTAGCGGGAGGGACCCAGTACTTC; j_gene: TRBJ2-5; len: 17; abundance: many; d_gene: TRBD2; v_gene: TRBV7-9
CDR3aa: CASSWEVQETQYF; CDR3nt: TGCGCCAGCAGCTGGGAGGTCCAAGAGACCCAGTACTTC; j_gene: TRBJ2-5; len: 13; abundance: many; d_gene: NA; v_gene: TRBV5-1
CDR3aa: CASSLAGGPYEQYF; CDR3nt: TGCGCCAGCAGCTTGGCGGGGGGGCCCTACGAGCAGTACTTC; j_gene: TRBJ2-7; len: 14; abundance: few; d_gene: TRBD2; v_gene: TRBV5-1
CDR3aa: CASRRTGGGDTEAFF; CDR3nt: TGTGCCAGCAGAAGGACAGGGGGAGGAGATACTGAAGCTTTCTTT; j_gene: TRBJ1-1; len: 15; abundance: many; d_gene: TRBD1; v_gene: TRBV7-9
CDR3aa: CASSQVGAAYEQYF; CDR3nt: TGTGCCAGCAGCCAAGTAGGGGCGGCCTACGAGCAGTACTTC; j_gene: TRBJ2-7; len: 14; abundance: NA; d_gene: NA; v_gene: TRBV3-1
CDR3aa: CASSEGDSQKLFF; CDR3nt: TGTGCCAGCAGTGAGGGGGACAGCCAAAAACTGTTTTTT; j_gene: TRBJ1-4; len: 13; abundance: many; d_gene: TRBD1; v_gene: TRBV2
CDR3aa: CASSPSSRQAYEQYF; CDR3nt: TGTGCCAGCTCACCATCTAGCCGGCAGGCCTACGAGCAGTACTTC; j_gene: TRBJ2-7; len: 15; abundance: NA; d_gene: NA; v_gene: TRBV18
CDR3aa: CASSYPGQGVVEQYF; CDR3nt: TGTGCCAGCAGCTATCCGGGACAGGGGGTCGTCGAGCAGTACTTC; j_gene: TRBJ2-7; len: 15; abundance: few; d_gene: TRBD1; v_gene: TRBV5-6
CDR3aa: CSASPGGAGNTIYF; CDR3nt: TGCAGTGCTTCCCCAGGAGGGGCTGGAAACACCATATATTTT; j_gene: TRBJ1-3; len: 14; abundance: many; d_gene: NA; v_gene: TRBV20-1
CDR3aa: CSASWDMNTEAFF; CDR3nt: TGCAGTGCTAGCTGGGATATGAACACTGAAGCTTTCTTT; j_gene: TRBJ1-1; len: 13; abundance: many; d_gene: NA; v_gene: TRBV20-1
CDR3aa: CATQRETQYF; CDR3nt: TGTGCCACCCAGCGGGAGACCCAGTACTTC; j_gene: TRBJ2-5; len: 10; abundance: few; d_gene: NA; v_gene: TRBV2
CDR3aa: CASSLVGGGPYNEQFF; CDR3nt: TGTGCCAGCAGCTTAGTGGGAGGAGGCCCCTACAATGAGCAGTTCTTC; j_gene: TRBJ2-1; len: 16; abundance: NA; d_gene: NA; v_gene: TRBV11-2
CDR3aa: CSARESRGYSNQPQHF; CDR3nt: TGCAGTGCTAGAGAGTCCAGAGGCTATAGCAATCAGCCCCAGCATTTT; j_gene: TRBJ1-5; len: 16; abundance: few; d_gene: NA; v_gene: TRBV20-1
CDR3aa: CSATLLAGGLGDEQFF; CDR3nt: TGCAGTGCTACCTTACTAGCGGGAGGCCTAGGGGATGAGCAGTTCTTC; j_gene: TRBJ2-1; len: 16; abundance: many; d_gene: TRBD2; v_gene: TRBV20-1
CDR3aa: CSARKYGARPEQFF; CDR3nt: TGCAGTGCTAGGAAATACGGGGCGAGGCCAGAGCAGTTCTTT; j_gene: TRBJ2-1; len: 14; abundance: NA; d_gene: NA; v_gene: TRBV20-1
CDR3aa: CASSLTGMGYNEQFF; CDR3nt: TGCGCCAGCAGCCTAACAGGGATGGGTTACAATGAGCAGTTCTTC; j_gene: TRBJ2-1; len: 15; abundance: many; d_gene: NA; v_gene: TRBV5-1
CDR3aa: CSVEYSQTQYF; CDR3nt: TGCAGCGTTGAGTACAGTCAGACCCAGTACTTC; j_gene: TRBJ2-5; len: 11; abundance: NA; d_gene: NA; v_gene: TRBV29-1
CDR3aa: CASSAPGLAENIQYF; CDR3nt: TGTGCCAGTAGTGCTCCGGGACTAGCGGAAAACATTCAGTACTTC; j_gene: TRBJ2-4; len: 15; abundance: NA; d_gene: TRBD2; v_gene: TRBV19
CDR3aa: CASSKSWGDVGGNQPQHF; CDR3nt: TGTGCCAGCAGCAAATCGTGGGGGGATGTAGGTGGCAATCAGCCCCAGCATTTT; j_gene: TRBJ1-5; len: 18; abundance: many; d_gene: NA; v_gene: TRBV21-1
CDR3aa: CASSPRRTTEMETQYF; CDR3nt: TGTGCCAGCAGCCCTAGGAGGACAACGGAGATGGAGACCCAGTACTTC; j_gene: TRBJ2-5; len: 16; abundance: many; d_gene: NA; v_gene: TRBV7-9
CDR3aa: CASSLLGSGTGELFF; CDR3nt: TGTGCCAGCAGCCTGCTGGGGTCTGGCACCGGGGAGCTGTTTTTT; j_gene: TRBJ2-2; len: 15; abundance: many; d_gene: NA; v_gene: TRBV2
CDR3aa: CASSGRSDTGTQYF; CDR3nt: TGTGCCAGCAGTGGTAGGTCAGACACCGGTACGCAGTATTTT; j_gene: TRBJ2-3; len: 14; abundance: NA; d_gene: NA; v_gene: TRBV2
CDR3aa: CANSAGWAISPLHF; CDR3nt: TGTGCCAACAGCGCTGGGTGGGCGATTTCACCCCTCCACTTT; j_gene: TRBJ1-6; len: 14; abundance: NA; d_gene: NA; v_gene: TRBV9
CDR3aa: CASSLEGLTTNTGELFF; CDR3nt: TGTGCCAGCAGCTTAGAGGGACTAACAACGAACACCGGGGAGCTGTTTTTT; j_gene: TRBJ2-2; len: 17; abundance: many; d_gene: TRBD2; v_gene: TRBV11-3
CDR3aa: CASSQGNSRLLRNTEAFF; CDR3nt: TGCGCCAGCAGCCAAGGAAACAGCCGACTACTAAGGAACACTGAAGCTTTCTTT; j_gene: TRBJ1-1; len: 18; abundance: many; d_gene: NA; v_gene: TRBV4-1
CDR3aa: CASKRLVGEQYF; CDR3nt: TGTGCCAGCAAACGACTAGTTGGCGAGCAGTACTTC; j_gene: TRBJ2-7; len: 12; abundance: many; d_gene: NA; v_gene: TRBV12-3/TRBV12-4
CDR3aa: CASSLGGLGTEAFF; CDR3nt: TGTGCCAGCAGCTTAGGGGGCTTGGGCACTGAAGCTTTCTTT; j_gene: TRBJ1-1; len: 14; abundance: many; d_gene: NA; v_gene: TRBV7-9
CDR3aa: CSVAPGAERGNTIYF; CDR3nt: TGCAGCGTTGCCCCCGGGGCAGAGAGAGGAAACACCATATATTTT; j_gene: TRBJ1-3; len: 15; abundance: NA; d_gene: NA; v_gene: TRBV29-1
CDR3aa: CASSRDTGTEETQYF; CDR3nt: TGTGCCAGCAGCCGCGATACTGGGACAGAAGAGACCCAGTACTTC; j_gene: TRBJ2-5; len: 15; abundance: NA; d_gene: TRBD1; v_gene: TRBV7-6
CDR3aa: CASSPPVGQLDTEAFF; CDR3nt: TGTGCCAGCTCACCACCGGTGGGACAGTTGGACACTGAAGCTTTCTTT; j_gene: TRBJ1-1; len: 16; abundance: many; d_gene: TRBD1; v_gene: TRBV18
CDR3aa: CSAEALGSGANVLTF; CDR3nt: TGCAGCGCCGAAGCACTGGGCTCTGGGGCCAACGTCCTGACTTTC; j_gene: TRBJ2-6; len: 15; abundance: many; d_gene: NA; v_gene: TRBV29-1
CDR3aa: CASSAENTIYF; CDR3nt: TGTGCCAGCTCAGCAGAAAACACCATATATTTT; j_gene: TRBJ1-3; len: 11; abundance: few; d_gene: NA; v_gene: TRBV18
CDR3aa: CASSLSGFSYDEQFF; CDR3nt: TGTGCCAGCAGCCTTAGTGGGTTTTCCTACGATGAGCAGTTCTTC; j_gene: TRBJ2-1; len: 15; abundance: NA; d_gene: NA; v_gene: TRBV5-4
CDR3aa: CASTPTGNYGYTF; CDR3nt: TGCGCCAGCACCCCGACCGGGAACTATGGCTACACCTTC; j_gene: TRBJ1-2; len: 13; abundance: many; d_gene: NA; v_gene: TRBV5-1
CDR3aa: CASSLGAIGETQYF; CDR3nt: TGTGCCAGCAGTTTGGGGGCGATAGGAGAGACCCAGTACTTC; j_gene: TRBJ2-5; len: 14; abundance: many; d_gene: NA; v_gene: TRBV12-3/TRBV12-4
CDR3aa: CASTRSAGNTIYF; CDR3nt: TGTGCCAGCACTAGGTCCGCTGGAAACACCATATATTTT; j_gene: TRBJ1-3; len: 13; abundance: many; d_gene: NA; v_gene: TRBV6-1
CDR3aa: CASSSTGGLTEAFF; CDR3nt: TGTGCCAGCAGCTCAACCGGGGGGCTGACTGAAGCTTTCTTT; j_gene: TRBJ1-1; len: 14; abundance: few; d_gene: NA; v_gene: TRBV7-3
CDR3aa: CASREGSTYNEQFF; CDR3nt: TGTGCCAGCAGGGAGGGCAGCACCTACAATGAGCAGTTCTTC; j_gene: TRBJ2-1; len: 14; abundance: many; d_gene: NA; v_gene: TRBV6-1
CDR3aa: CASSPLSGYGYGYTF; CDR3nt: TGTGCCAGCAGCCCTTTGAGTGGATACGGCTATGGCTACACCTTC; j_gene: TRBJ1-2; len: 15; abundance: many; d_gene: NA; v_gene: TRBV7-9
CDR3aa: CASSSPSNSPLHF; CDR3nt: TGCGCCAGCAGTTCTCCGAGTAATTCACCCCTCCACTTT; j_gene: TRBJ1-6; len: 13; abundance: many; d_gene: NA; v_gene: TRBV5-1
CDR3aa: CASRATPWEYYEQCF; CDR3nt: TGTGCCAGCAGGGCCACCCCTTGGGAGTACTACGAGCAGTGCTTC; j_gene: TRBJ2-7; len: 15; abundance: many; d_gene: NA; v_gene: TRBV27
CDR3aa: CASKGPNQPQHF; CDR3nt: TGTGCCAGCAAGGGGCCCAATCAGCCCCAGCATTTT; j_gene: TRBJ1-5; len: 12; abundance: many; d_gene: NA; v_gene: TRBV2